This T cell receptor (beta chain) was identified during a study of T cell repertoires in cytomegalovirus infection. Study-wide context: It was the public TCR beta signatures that indicated both CMV infection and matching HLA type. The study, taken as a whole, reports: In two of eight donors, the top clonotype was HLA-C-restricted CMV-specific. Based on cumulative public TCR beta family frequency, carriers of CMV plus the relevant HLA were identified.

In germline, CDR1 is MNHNY, CDR2 SVGAGI (reference sequence). This CDR3 spans 14 amino acids. The V end was cut by 6 bases, the J end by 6 bases, with 14 bases between. TCRdb called the reads again in MiXCR, with one record for every CDR3 protein. Of under 850,000 distinct CDR3 sequences detected, about 33% appear once; the ten largest clones hold 15% to 20%. Regarding this clonotype: Its antigen is unknown.

This rearrangement joins TRBV6-6 to TRBJ2-2, with D perhaps matching TRBD1 or TRBD2 (6 bases each). The sequencing used cultured PBMCs, collected from culture after CMV antigen stimulation. The receptor was isolated from a human donor in good health (CMV status not recorded). Some clones in this sample may be carry-over from other donors' samples. The CDR3 sequence: CASRFGGQAGELFF. The CDR3 coding sequence is TGTGCCAGCAGGTTCGGGGGCCAGGCCGGGGAGCTGTTTTTT.